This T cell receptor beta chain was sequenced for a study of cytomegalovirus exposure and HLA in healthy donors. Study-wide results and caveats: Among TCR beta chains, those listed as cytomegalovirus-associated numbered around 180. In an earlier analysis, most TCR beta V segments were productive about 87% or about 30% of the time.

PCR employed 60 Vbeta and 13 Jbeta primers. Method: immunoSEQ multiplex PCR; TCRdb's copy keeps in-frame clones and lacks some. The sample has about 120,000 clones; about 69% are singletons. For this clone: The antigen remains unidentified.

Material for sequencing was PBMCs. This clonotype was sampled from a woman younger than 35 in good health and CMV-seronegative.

CDR3 loop: CASRVGQTPYNEQFF. As DNA, the CDR3 is TGTGCCAGCAGGGTAGGACAGACCCCCTACAATGAGCAGTTCTTC. V gene TRBV6-1 combines with J gene TRBJ2-1; D perhaps matches TRBD1 (6 bases). Germline CDR1 MNHNS, CDR2 SASEGT. This CDR3 has 15 amino acids. The germline V and J ends were trimmed by 6 bases and 2 bases, with 14 bases remaining between them.